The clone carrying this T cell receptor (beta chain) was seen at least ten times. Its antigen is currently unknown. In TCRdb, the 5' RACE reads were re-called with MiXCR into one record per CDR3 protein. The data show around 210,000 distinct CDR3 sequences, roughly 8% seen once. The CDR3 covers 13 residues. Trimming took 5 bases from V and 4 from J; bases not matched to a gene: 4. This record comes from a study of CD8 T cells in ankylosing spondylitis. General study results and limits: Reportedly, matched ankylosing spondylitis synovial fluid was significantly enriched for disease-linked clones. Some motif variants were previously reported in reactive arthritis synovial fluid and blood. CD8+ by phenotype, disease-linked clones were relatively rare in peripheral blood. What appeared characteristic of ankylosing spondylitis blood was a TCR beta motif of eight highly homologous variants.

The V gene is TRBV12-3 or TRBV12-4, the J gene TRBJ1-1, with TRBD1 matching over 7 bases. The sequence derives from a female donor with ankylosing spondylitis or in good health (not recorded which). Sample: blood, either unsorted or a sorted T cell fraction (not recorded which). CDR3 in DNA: TGTGCCAGCAGTGTGGGACAGAGCACTGAAGCTTTCTTT. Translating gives CASSVGQSTEAFF.